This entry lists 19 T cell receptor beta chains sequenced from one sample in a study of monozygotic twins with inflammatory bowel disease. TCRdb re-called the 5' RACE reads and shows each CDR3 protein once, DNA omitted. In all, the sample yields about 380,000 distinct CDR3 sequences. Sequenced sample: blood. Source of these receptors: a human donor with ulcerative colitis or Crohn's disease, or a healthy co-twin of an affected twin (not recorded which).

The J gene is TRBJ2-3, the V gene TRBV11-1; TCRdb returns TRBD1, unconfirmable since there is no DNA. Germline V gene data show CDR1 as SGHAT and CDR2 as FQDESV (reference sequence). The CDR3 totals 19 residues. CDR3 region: CASNTLSPQPVRSTDTQYF.

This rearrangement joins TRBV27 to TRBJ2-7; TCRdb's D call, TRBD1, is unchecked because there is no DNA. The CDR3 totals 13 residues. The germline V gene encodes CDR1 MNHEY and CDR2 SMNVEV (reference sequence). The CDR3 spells CASSQWGPYEQYF.

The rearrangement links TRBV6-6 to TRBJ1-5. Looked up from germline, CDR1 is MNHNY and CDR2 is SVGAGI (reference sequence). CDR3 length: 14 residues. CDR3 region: CASKLGGAVQPQHF.

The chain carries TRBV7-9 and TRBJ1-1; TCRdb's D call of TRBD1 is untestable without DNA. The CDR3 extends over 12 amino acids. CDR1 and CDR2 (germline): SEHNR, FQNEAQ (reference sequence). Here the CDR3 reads CASSPTGARAFF.

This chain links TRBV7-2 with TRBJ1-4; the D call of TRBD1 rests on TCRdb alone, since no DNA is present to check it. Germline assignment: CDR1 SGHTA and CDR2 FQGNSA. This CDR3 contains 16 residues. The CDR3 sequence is CASSFADWGLNEKLFF.

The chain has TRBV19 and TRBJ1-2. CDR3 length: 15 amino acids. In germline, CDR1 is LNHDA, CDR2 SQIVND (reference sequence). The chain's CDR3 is CASSKTARANYGYTF.

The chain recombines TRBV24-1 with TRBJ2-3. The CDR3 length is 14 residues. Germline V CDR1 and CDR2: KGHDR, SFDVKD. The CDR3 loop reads CATSDTYNTDTQYF.

CDR3 loop: CASSLVQGASTEAFF. The V gene is TRBV5-1, the J gene TRBJ1-1; the D call of TRBD1 rests on TCRdb alone, since no DNA is present to check it. The CDR3 runs to 15 residues. Germline V gene data show CDR1 as SGHRS and CDR2 as YFSETQ.

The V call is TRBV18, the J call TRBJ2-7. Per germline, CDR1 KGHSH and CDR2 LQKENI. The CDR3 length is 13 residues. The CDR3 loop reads CASSHGDPYEQYF.

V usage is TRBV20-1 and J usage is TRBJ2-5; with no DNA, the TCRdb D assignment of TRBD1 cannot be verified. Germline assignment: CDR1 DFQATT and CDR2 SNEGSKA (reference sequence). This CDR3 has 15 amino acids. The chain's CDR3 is CSALDFQGPQETQYF.

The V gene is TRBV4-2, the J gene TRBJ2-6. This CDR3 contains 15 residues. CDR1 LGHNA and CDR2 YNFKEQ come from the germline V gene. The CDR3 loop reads CASSQLSSGANVLTF.

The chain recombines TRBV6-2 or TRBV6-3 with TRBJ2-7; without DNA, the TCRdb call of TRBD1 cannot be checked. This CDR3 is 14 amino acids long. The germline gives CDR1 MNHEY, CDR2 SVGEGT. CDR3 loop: CASSQGVYPYEQYF.

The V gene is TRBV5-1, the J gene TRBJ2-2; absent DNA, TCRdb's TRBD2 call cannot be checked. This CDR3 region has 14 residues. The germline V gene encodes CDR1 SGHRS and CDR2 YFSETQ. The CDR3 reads CASSLGPSYVELFF. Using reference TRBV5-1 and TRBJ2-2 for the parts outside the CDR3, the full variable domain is KAGVTQTPRYLIKTRGQQVTLSCSPISGHRSVSWYQQTPGQGLQFLFEYFSETQRNKGNFPGRFSGRQFSNSRSEMNVSTLELGDSALYLCASSLGPSYVELFFGEGSRLTVL.

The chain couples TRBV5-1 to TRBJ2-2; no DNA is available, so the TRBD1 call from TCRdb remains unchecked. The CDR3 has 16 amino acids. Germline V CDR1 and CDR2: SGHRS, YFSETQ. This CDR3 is CASSFIRGQQDGELFF. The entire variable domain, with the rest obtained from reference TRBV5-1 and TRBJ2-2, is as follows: KAGVTQTPRYLIKTRGQQVTLSCSPISGHRSVSWYQQTPGQGLQFLFEYFSETQRNKGNFPGRFSGRQFSNSRSEMNVSTLELGDSALYLCASSFIRGQQDGELFFGEGSRLTVL.

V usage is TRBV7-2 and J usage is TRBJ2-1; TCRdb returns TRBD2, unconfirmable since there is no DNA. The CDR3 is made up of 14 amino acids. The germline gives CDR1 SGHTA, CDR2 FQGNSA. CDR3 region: CASSFQRGNNEQFF.

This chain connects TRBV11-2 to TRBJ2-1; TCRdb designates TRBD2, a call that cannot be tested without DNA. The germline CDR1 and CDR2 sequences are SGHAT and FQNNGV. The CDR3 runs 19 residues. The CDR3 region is CASSYRRLAGGTFYNEQFF. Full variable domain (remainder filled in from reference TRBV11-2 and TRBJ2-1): EAGVAQSPRYKIIEKRQSVAFWCNPISGHATLYWYQQILGQGPKLLIQFQNNGVVDDSQLPKDRFSAERLKGVDSTLKIQPAKLEDSAVYLCASSYRRLAGGTFYNEQFFGPGTRLTVL.

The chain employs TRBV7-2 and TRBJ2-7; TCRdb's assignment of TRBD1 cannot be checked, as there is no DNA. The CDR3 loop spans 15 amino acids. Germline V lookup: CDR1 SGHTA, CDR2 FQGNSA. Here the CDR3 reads CASSSETTGGHEQYF.

The CDR3 sequence is CASSPDDLVYQETQYF. The V and J genes are TRBV27 and TRBJ2-5; TCRdb calls TRBD1, which cannot be checked without DNA. Germline V gives CDR1 MNHEY, CDR2 SMNVEV (reference sequence). The CDR3 is 16 residues long.

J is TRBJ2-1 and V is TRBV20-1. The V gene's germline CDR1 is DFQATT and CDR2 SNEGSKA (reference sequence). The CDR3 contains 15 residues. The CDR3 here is CSARQTGISYNEQFF.